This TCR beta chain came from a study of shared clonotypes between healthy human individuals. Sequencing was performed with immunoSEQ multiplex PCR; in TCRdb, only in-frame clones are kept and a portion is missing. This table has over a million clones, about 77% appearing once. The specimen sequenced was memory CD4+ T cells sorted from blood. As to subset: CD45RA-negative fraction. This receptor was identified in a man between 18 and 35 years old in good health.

CDR3 in amino acids: CASSLQDTYEQYF. DNA of the CDR3: TGTGCCAGCAGTCTCCAGGACACCTACGAGCAGTACTTC. J is TRBJ2-7 and V is TRBV6-1; weak D call: TRBD1 (5 bases). This CDR3 is 13 amino acids long. Germline CDR1 is MNHNS and CDR2 is SASEGT. Trimming removed 5 bases at V and 2 bases at J, with 10 bases between.